Listed below are T cell receptor beta chains from one sample, sequenced in a study of chronic HIV infection and antiretroviral therapy. MiXCR was run by TCRdb on the 5' RACE reads, yielding one entry per CDR3 protein. The sample records about 38,000 distinct CDR3 sequences, 8.2% being singletons. Sequencing was carried out using peripheral blood. These receptors originate from an adult who had HIV and had not received antiretroviral therapy, or was an uninfected healthy control (not recorded which). Both conserved end residues are part of each CDR3. A D gene is named only where the DNA matches it firmly. A row's size may be missing; if present it is once, few, many or a size class.

D gene	V gene	J gene	clone size	CDR3 DNA	CDR3 protein
TRBD1	TRBV10-3	TRBJ1-6	many	TGTGCCATCAGTTTTTTAGGACAGGGTGGGGATTCACCCCTCCACTTT	CAISFLGQGGDSPLHF
TRBD1	TRBV4-1	TRBJ1-3	NA	TGCGCCAGCAGCCGCGGGGGACAGGGAAACACCATATATTTT	CASSRGGQGNTIYF
TRBD1	TRBV4-1	TRBJ1-6	few	TGCGCCAGCAGCCAAGATGCCAGGGGGACACCCCTCCACTTT	CASSQDARGTPLHF
NA	TRBV29-1	TRBJ1-2	NA	TGCAGCGTTCGCTCGGACAGTAACTATGGCTACACCTTC	CSVRSDSNYGYTF
NA	TRBV18	TRBJ2-5	many	TGTGCCAGCTCACACGCGTTCTTCGGGGAGACCCAGTACTTC	CASSHAFFGETQYF
TRBD1	TRBV28	TRBJ2-3	few	TGTGCCAGCAGTTCAGACAGGGGCACAGATACGCAGTATTTT	CASSSDRGTDTQYF
NA	TRBV28	TRBJ1-5	NA	TGTGCCAGCAGTTTTGGGACGGTCAATCAGCCCCAGCATTTT	CASSFGTVNQPQHF
NA	TRBV19	TRBJ1-4	few	TGTGCCAGTAGTATGGGGACAATCGTGAGTGAAAAACTGTTTTTT	CASSMGTIVSEKLFF
TRBD2	TRBV20-1	TRBJ2-7	medium-sized	TGCAGTGCTGCACCGGGACTAGGACGCGAGCAGTACTTC	CSAAPGLGREQYF
NA	TRBV7-9	TRBJ2-7	few	TGTGCCAGCAGCTCGGACGGCTACGAGCAGTACTTC	CASSSDGYEQYF
TRBD2	TRBV11-2	TRBJ2-1	NA	TGTGCCAGCAGCTTAGGAGGGACTAGTATTGAGCAGTTCTTC	CASSLGGTSIEQFF
NA	TRBV28	TRBJ1-1	few	TGTGCCAGCAGTTCTCCGGGCTTGAACACTGAAGCTTTCTTT	CASSSPGLNTEAFF
TRBD1	TRBV20-1	TRBJ2-1	many	TGCAGTGCTATTCGAGGGGGCGCTGAGTACAGTGAGCAGTTCTTC	CSAIRGGAEYSEQFF